This is a list of T cell receptor beta chains from one sample in a study of blood T cell repertoires in COVID-19. Assay used: immunoSEQ multiplex PCR; TCRdb lists only in-frame clones, some missing. Of 470,000 or so clones in the sample, around 90% were seen once. Sample: PBMCs or T cells enriched from blood (not recorded which). The receptors were gathered from a woman aged 18-35 years with acute COVID-19. Both conserved end residues are part of each CDR3. The D gene is left open where the match is weak. A clone size is listed for some rows: how often the clone was seen (once, few, many), or a class if it is expanded.

size	D	V	J	CDR3	DNA
once	.	TRBV19	TRBJ1-5	CASSWGHASNQPQHF	TGTGCCAGTAGTTGGGGACACGCTAGCAATCAGCCCCAGCATTTT
.	TRBD2	TRBV5-6	TRBJ2-7	CASRRSGRAIEQYF	TGTGCCAGCAGAAGAAGCGGGAGGGCAATCGAGCAGTACTTC
.	.	TRBV29-1	TRBJ1-2	CSVEGLQGRLYGYTF	TGCAGCGTTGAAGGGTTGCAGGGAAGGCTCTATGGCTACACCTTC
.	.	TRBV7-6	TRBJ1-6	CASSLGSSGNSPLHF	TGTGCCAGCAGCTTAGGATCCTCAGGGAATTCACCCCTCCACTTT
.	TRBD2	TRBV7-8	TRBJ2-5	CASSREGGGSDQYF	TGTGCCAGCAGCCGGGAGGGAGGCGGCTCGGACCAGTACTTC
.	.	TRBV11-2	TRBJ2-1	CASTLGPYNEQFF	TGTGCCAGCACACTAGGGCCCTACAATGAGCAGTTCTTC
.	.	TRBV4-1	TRBJ2-5	CASSRIGQKKTQYF	TGCGCCAGCAGCCGGATCGGACAGAAAAAGACCCAGTACTTC
few	TRBD2	TRBV4-3	TRBJ2-1	CASSQEFVQTSGAESYNEQFF	TGCGCCAGCAGCCAAGAATTTGTCCAGACTAGCGGGGCTGAATCCTACAATGAGCAGTTCTTC
.	TRBD1	TRBV18	TRBJ1-1	CASSPFQGGRRANTEAFF	TGTGCCAGCTCACCATTTCAGGGGGGTAGAAGGGCGAACACTGAAGCTTTCTTT
.	.	TRBV7-2	TRBJ2-4	CASSREGTRKNIQYF	TGTGCCAGCAGTAGAGAGGGCACGAGGAAAAACATTCAGTACTTC
.	TRBD2	TRBV4-3	TRBJ2-1	CASSQDQSSGVYNEQFF	TGCGCCAGCAGCCAAGATCAGTCTAGCGGGGTCTACAATGAGCAGTTCTTC
.	TRBD1	TRBV7-9	TRBJ1-2	CASSLGQGENGYTF	TGTGCCAGCAGCCTAGGACAGGGGGAAAATGGCTACACCTTC
.	TRBD2	TRBV6-1	TRBJ2-5	CASSETTSVSETQYF	TGTGCCAGCAGTGAAACAACTAGCGTCTCAGAGACCCAGTACTTC
.	TRBD2	TRBV5-1	TRBJ2-7	CASSLLAAGVEQYF	TGCGCCAGCAGCTTGCTTGCGGCGGGGGTCGAGCAGTACTTC
.	TRBD1	TRBV19	TRBJ1-5	CASSRGTGMNQPQHF	TGTGCCAGTAGTAGGGGGACAGGGATGAATCAGCCCCAGCATTTT
.	.	TRBV5-4	TRBJ2-4	CASSSRQHDFKNIQYF	TGTGCCAGCAGCTCCAGGCAGCATGATTTCAAAAACATTCAGTACTTC
.	.	TRBV9	TRBJ1-1	CASSVAPTGFTEAFF	TGTGCCAGCAGCGTAGCGCCCACAGGGTTCACTGAAGCTTTCTTT
.	TRBD2	TRBV27	TRBJ2-7	CASSPRLATYEQYF	TGTGCCAGCAGCCCTAGACTAGCAACCTACGAGCAGTACTTC
.	TRBD1	TRBV2	TRBJ1-2	CASSTTGNNGYTF	TGTGCCAGCAGCACGACAGGGAACAACGGCTACACCTTC
.	.	TRBV27	TRBJ2-7	CASSLSLYSYEQYF	TGTGCCAGCAGTTTGAGTCTGTACTCCTACGAGCAGTACTTC
.	.	TRBV7-9	TRBJ2-3	CASSLVRGGAIRTDTQYF	TGTGCCAGCAGCTTAGTACGTGGGGGGGCCATCCGCACAGATACGCAGTATTTT
.	TRBD1	TRBV5-1	TRBJ1-4	CASSWGDRGISTNEKLFF	TGCGCCAGCAGCTGGGGGGACAGGGGAATTTCAACTAATGAAAAACTGTTTTTT
.	TRBD1	TRBV27	TRBJ1-6	CASSRGTGANSPLHF	TGTGCCAGCAGCCGAGGGACAGGGGCAAATTCACCCCTCCACTTT
.	TRBD2	TRBV7-2	TRBJ2-3	CASSLKREVDTQYF	TGTGCCAGCAGCTTAAAGCGGGAGGTAGATACGCAGTATTTT
once	TRBD2	TRBV7-9	TRBJ2-1	CASSSPTSGGYNEQFF	TGTGCCAGCAGCTCACCGACTAGCGGGGGATACAATGAGCAGTTCTTC
.	.	TRBV27	TRBJ2-7	CASSFRTGYEQYF	TGTGCCAGCAGTTTTCGAACGGGATACGAGCAGTACTTC
.	TRBD2	TRBV2	TRBJ2-1	CASSAIAGGHNEQFF	TGTGCCAGCAGTGCCATAGCGGGGGGCCACAATGAGCAGTTCTTC
.	TRBD2	TRBV4-1	TRBJ2-1	CASSQLGLALYNEQFF	TGCGCCAGCAGCCAGCTAGGACTAGCCTTGTACAATGAGCAGTTCTTC